Shown below are 4 T cell receptor beta chains from a single sample sequenced in a study of T-cell memory formation after mild COVID-19. TCRdb used MiXCR to reprocess the 5' RACE reads, holding one entry per CDR3 protein. The profile covers some 68,000 distinct CDR3 sequences, with roughly a sixth appearing a single time and under 35% taken by the ten largest. What was sequenced was PBMCs or a T cell subset sorted from them (not recorded which). These receptors came from an adult woman who had mild COVID-19 (a few samples of this study predate the infection). Cell type and time point are not known.

This clonotype was counted between two and nine times. The chain has TRBV20-1 and TRBJ2-7, with 10 bases that match TRBD1. Per germline, CDR1 DFQATT and CDR2 SNEGSKA (reference sequence). The ends lost 3 bases at V and 0 bases at J; junction bases unmatched: 2. CDR3 length equals 14 residues. CDR3 in DNA: TGCAGTGCTAGGGACAGGGGGTCCTCCTACGAGCAGTACTTC. It specifies CSARDRGSSYEQYF.

This clonotype turned up a few times. CDR3 sequence reads: CASSSHTGVLRYEQYF. CDR3 coding DNA: TGTGCCAGCAGTTCCCACACAGGGGTTCTACGCTACGAGCAGTACTTC. The V call is TRBV12-3 or TRBV12-4, the J call TRBJ2-7; 7 bases are a match to TRBD1. The CDR3 has 16 residues. V shed 4 bases and J 3 bases; nucleotides not matched to a gene: 12.

The CDR3 DNA reads TGTGCCAGCAGCTTACGGCCATGGGGGACAGGAGATTACAATGAGCAGTTCTTC. Its protein product is CASSLRPWGTGDYNEQFF. This chain uses TRBV7-9 with TRBJ2-1; 8 bases are shared with TRBD1. The germline gives CDR1 SEHNR, CDR2 FQNEAQ (reference sequence). The CDR3 runs to 18 residues. J was trimmed by 4 bases and V by 2 bases; bases with no gene match: 13.

The chain links TRBV6-5 to TRBJ2-1; 11 bases align to TRBD1. V was pared by 4 bases and J by 14 bases, with 7 bases of the junction left unmatched. The CDR3 sequence is 13 residues long. Germline CDR1 and CDR2: MNHEY and SVGAGI. CDR3 DNA: TGTGCCAGCAGTTTGAACTCGGGACAGGGGGAGTTCTTC. As protein: CASSLNSGQGEFF.